Listed here is a single TCR beta chain. The CDR3 contains 16 residues. In germline, CDR1 is SGHRS, CDR2 YFSETQ. Unmatched junction bases numbered 7, after V lost 1 base and J lost 4 bases. The data belong to a study of blood T cell repertoires in COVID-19. On the study more broadly: T cells, B-cell-depleted T cells, or PBMCs provided the cDNA or gDNA that served as material.

Methods used by the authors: Scientists estimated how many nucleated cells there were by amplifying reference gene primers. Profiling relied on immunoSEQ multiplex PCR, and the TCRdb table lists in-frame clones only, not all of them. D and trimming were read from the DNA, whereas the V and J calls and clone size are those reported in that table. This table has 50,000 to 75,000 clones, 78% appearing once. The TCR was taken from a man in his fifties or sixties with COVID-19, enrolled during active disease. This chain uses TRBV5-1 with TRBJ2-3, with 9 nucleotides matching TRBD1. What was sequenced was peripheral blood. CDR3 in DNA: TGCGCCAGCAGCTTGATGGGGGGACAGGGCTCAGATACGCAGTATTTT. This sequence encodes CASSLMGGQGSDTQYF.